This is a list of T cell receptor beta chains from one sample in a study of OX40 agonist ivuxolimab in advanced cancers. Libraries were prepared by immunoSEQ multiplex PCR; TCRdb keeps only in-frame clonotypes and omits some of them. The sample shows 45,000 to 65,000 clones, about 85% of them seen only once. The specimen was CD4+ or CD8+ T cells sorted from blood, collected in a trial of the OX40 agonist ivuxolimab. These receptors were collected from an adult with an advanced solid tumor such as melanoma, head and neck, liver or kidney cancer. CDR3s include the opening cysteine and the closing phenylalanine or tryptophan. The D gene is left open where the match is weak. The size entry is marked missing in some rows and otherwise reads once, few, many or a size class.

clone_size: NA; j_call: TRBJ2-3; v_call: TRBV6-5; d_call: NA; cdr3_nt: TGTGCCAGCAGTTACTCCGGCACAGATACGCAGTATTTT; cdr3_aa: CASSYSGTDTQYF
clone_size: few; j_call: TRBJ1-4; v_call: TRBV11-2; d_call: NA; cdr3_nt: TGTGCCAGCAGCTTAACACAGCCTCGAATTCCAACTAATGAAAAACTGTTTTTT; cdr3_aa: CASSLTQPRIPTNEKLFF
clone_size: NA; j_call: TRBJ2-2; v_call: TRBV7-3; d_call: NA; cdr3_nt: TGTGCCAGCAGCCCAAGCACCGGGGAGCTGTTTTTT; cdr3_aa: CASSPSTGELFF
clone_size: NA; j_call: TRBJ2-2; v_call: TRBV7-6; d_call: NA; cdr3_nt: TGTGCCAGCACCGGGACCGGGGAGCTGTTTTTT; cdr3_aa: CASTGTGELFF
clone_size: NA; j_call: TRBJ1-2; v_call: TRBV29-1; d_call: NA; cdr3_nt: TGCAGCGTTTCGAAGTGGGAAGGGAGGGTCTATGGCTACACCTTC; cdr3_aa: CSVSKWEGRVYGYTF
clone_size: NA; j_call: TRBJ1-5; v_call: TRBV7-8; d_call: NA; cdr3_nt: TGTGCCAGCAGCTTAGATCAGGCCCCAACTCATATCGAGCCCCAGCATTTT; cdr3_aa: CASSLDQAPTHIEPQHF
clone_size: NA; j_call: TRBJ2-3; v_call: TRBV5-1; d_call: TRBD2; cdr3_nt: TGCGCCAGCAGCTTAGGGGACTACACAGATACGCAGTATTTT; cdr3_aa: CASSLGDYTDTQYF
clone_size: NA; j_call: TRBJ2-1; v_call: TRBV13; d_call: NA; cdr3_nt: TGTGCCAGCAGCCCCGCGACCGGGGTGCCAGGCCGTGGGGGTGAGCAGTTCTTC; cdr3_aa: CASSPATGVPGRGGEQFF
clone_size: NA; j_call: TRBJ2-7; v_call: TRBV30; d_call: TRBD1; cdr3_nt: TGTGCCTGGACCCAACGGACAGGCTACGAGCAGTACTTC; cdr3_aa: CAWTQRTGYEQYF
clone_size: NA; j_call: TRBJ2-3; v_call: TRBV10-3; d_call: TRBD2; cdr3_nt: TGTGCCATCAGTGAGCGATCGGGGGGAAACACAGATACGCAGTATTTT; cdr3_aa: CAISERSGGNTDTQYF
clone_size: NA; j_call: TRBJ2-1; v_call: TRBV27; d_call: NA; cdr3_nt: TGTGCCAGCAGTCCTGCTATCACAGGGAACAATGAGCAGTTCTTC; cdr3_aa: CASSPAITGNNEQFF
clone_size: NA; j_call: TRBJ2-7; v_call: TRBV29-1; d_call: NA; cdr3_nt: TGCAGCGTCCCCGGCGGTCCCTACGAGCAGTACTTC; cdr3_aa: CSVPGGPYEQYF
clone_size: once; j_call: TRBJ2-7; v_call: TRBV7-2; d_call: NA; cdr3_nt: TGTGCCAGCAGCTTAGCGGATGACTACGAGCAGTACTTC; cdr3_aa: CASSLADDYEQYF
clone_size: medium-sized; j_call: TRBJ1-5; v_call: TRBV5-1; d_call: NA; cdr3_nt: TGCGCCAGCAGACCCGACCGTAATCAGCCCCAGCATTTT; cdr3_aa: CASRPDRNQPQHF
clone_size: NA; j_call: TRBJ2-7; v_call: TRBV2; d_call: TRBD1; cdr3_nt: TGTGCCAGCAGTGAAGCGCTTGGGACAGGGATCCGCTACGAGCAGTACTTC; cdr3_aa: CASSEALGTGIRYEQYF
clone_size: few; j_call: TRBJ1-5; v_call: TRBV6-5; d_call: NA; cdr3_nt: TGTGCCAGCAGTTACAAGGTCAATCAGCCCCAGCATTTT; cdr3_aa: CASSYKVNQPQHF
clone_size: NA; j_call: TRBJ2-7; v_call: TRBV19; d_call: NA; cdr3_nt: TGTGCCAGTAGCGCGGACAGAGACTCTACCAAGCAGTACTTC; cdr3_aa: CASSADRDSTKQYF
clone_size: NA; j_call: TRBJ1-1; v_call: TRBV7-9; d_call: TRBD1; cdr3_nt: TGTGCCAGCAGCGGTGGGACAGCCGAAGCTTTCTTT; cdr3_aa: CASSGGTAEAFF
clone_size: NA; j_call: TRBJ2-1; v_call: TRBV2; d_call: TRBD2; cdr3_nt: TGTGCCAGCAGTGACGGACTAGCGGGGGGGCTTACTGAGCAGTTCTTC; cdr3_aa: CASSDGLAGGLTEQFF
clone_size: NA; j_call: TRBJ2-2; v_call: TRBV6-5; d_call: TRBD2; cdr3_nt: TGTGCCAGCACTTTGACTAGCGGGGAAACCGGGGAGCTGTTTTTT; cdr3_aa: CASTLTSGETGELFF
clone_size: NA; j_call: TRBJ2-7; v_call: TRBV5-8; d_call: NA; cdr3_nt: TGTGCCAGCAGCTTGGTCGGCAGCTCCTACGAGCAGTACTTC; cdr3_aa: CASSLVGSSYEQYF
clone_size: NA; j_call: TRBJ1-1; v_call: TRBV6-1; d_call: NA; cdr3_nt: TGTGCCAGCAGTGAACAGGGGATCACTGAAGCTTTCTTT; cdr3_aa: CASSEQGITEAFF
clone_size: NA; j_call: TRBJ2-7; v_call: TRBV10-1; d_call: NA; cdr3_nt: TGCGCCAGCAGTGACCCAGCACTCTCCTACGAGCAGTACTTC; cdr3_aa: CASSDPALSYEQYF
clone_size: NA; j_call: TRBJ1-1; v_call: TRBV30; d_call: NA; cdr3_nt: TGTGCCTGGAGCAGAGGATTGAAGAACACTGAAGCTTTCTTT; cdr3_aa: CAWSRGLKNTEAFF
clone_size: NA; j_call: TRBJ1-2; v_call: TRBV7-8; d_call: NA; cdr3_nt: TGTGCCAGCAGCCCCGGAGAAGTCCCCTACTATGGCTACACCTTC; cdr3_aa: CASSPGEVPYYGYTF
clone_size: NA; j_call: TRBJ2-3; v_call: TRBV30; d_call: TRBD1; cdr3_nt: TGTGCCTGGAGCGAGACAGGGGCGAGCACAGATACGCAGTATTTT; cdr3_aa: CAWSETGASTDTQYF
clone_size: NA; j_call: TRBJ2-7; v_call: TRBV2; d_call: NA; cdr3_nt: TGTGCCAGCAGTGACGGGAGACTCTACGAGCAGTACTTC; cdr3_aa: CASSDGRLYEQYF
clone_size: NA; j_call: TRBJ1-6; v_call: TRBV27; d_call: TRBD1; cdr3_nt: TGTGCCAGCAGTGGGGGGGACAGGGAGTTATATAATTCACCCCTCCACTTT; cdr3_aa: CASSGGDRELYNSPLHF
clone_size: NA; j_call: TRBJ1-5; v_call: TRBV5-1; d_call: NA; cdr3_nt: TGCGCCAGCAGCCAGGGACGTCACGGGAGAAATCAGCCCCAGCATTTT; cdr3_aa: CASSQGRHGRNQPQHF
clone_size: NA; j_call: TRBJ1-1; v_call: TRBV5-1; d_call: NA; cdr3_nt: TGCGCCAGCAGCTTATGGCAGAACACTGAAGCTTTCTTT; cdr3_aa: CASSLWQNTEAFF
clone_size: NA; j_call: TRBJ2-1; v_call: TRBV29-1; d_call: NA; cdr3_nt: TGCAGTTCGCAGGAAAATGAGCAGTTCTTC; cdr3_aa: CSSQENEQFF